One sample yielded the 7 T cell receptor beta chains listed below, sequenced in a study of cytomegalovirus exposure and HLA in healthy donors. The protocol was immunoSEQ multiplex PCR, while the TCRdb copy is restricted to in-frame clones and leaves out a portion. This sample carries about 110,000 clones, about 85% of them seen once, and the ten largest clones take 3% to 3.5%. The specimen sequenced was PBMCs. The receptors stem from a woman aged 18 to 35 in good health and CMV-seronegative.

The gene calls are TRBV5-5 and TRBJ1-6; perhaps TRBD1 as D (5 bases). V was pared by 4 bases and J by 8 bases, with 16 bases between. Germline CDR1 reads SGHKS; CDR2 reads YYEKEE (reference sequence). The CDR3 runs 15 residues. CDR3 protein: CASSHDVGTDSPLHF. DNA for the CDR3: TGTGCCAGCAGCCACGACGTTGGGACTGATTCACCCCTCCACTTT. Using reference TRBV5-5 and TRBJ1-6 for the parts outside the CDR3, the full variable domain is DAGVTQSPTHLIKTRGQQVTLRCSPISGHKSVSWYQQVLGQGPQFIFQYYEKEERGRGNFPDRFSARQFPNYSSELNVNALLLGDSALYLCASSHDVGTDSPLHFGNGTRLTVT.

V gene TRBV5-5 combines with J gene TRBJ2-7, with a tentative D call TRBD1 (6 bases). The CDR3 sequence is 16 residues long. From germline, CDR1 is SGHKS and CDR2 YYEKEE (reference sequence). V lost 1 base and J lost 3, with 17 bases in between. DNA of the CDR3: TGTGCCAGCAGCTTGAACCCGGGCAGGGGCCTCTACGAGCAGTACTTC. It is translated as CASSLNPGRGLYEQYF.

The chain couples TRBV15 to TRBJ2-7; TRBD2 matches at 8 bases. The CDR3 spans 15 residues. Losses at the gene ends were 3 bases for V and 0 bases for J; bases not matched to a gene: 4. CDR1 and CDR2 (germline): LNHNV, YYDKDF (reference sequence). The CDR3, as DNA: TGTGCCACCAGCAGCGGGAGGGGATTCTCCTACGAGCAGTACTTC. Protein product: CATSSGRGFSYEQYF.

CDR3: CASSLTGTGGTSEAFF. CDR3 DNA sequence: TGCGCCAGCAGCTTGACTGGGACAGGGGGCACATCTGAAGCTTTCTTT. The V gene is TRBV5-1, the J gene TRBJ1-1; 12 bases align to TRBD1. Losses at the gene ends were 1 base for V and 6 bases for J; bases not matched to a gene: 7. Looked up from germline, CDR1 is SGHRS and CDR2 is YFSETQ. The CDR3 loop spans 16 amino acids.

The chain has TRBV7-9 and TRBJ1-4, with unresolved D. The germline V gene has CDR1 SEHNR and CDR2 FQNEAQ (reference sequence). V was cut by 5 bases and J by 5 bases, with 15 bases left in between. The CDR3 sequence is 15 residues long. In DNA form, the CDR3 reads TGTGCCAGCAGCCTCTGGGAGAGGTCAAATGAAAAACTGTTTTTT. It yields the protein CASSLWERSNEKLFF.

The chain carries TRBV7-2 and TRBJ1-1; TRBD1 is a possible D gene (6 bases). Trimming left V 4 bases short and J 0 bases short, with 21 bases between. This CDR3 spans 18 amino acids. Germline CDR1 is SGHTA and CDR2 is FQGNSA. This CDR3 is CASSSPRFRTELNTEAFF. The CDR3 bases are TGTGCCAGCAGCTCGCCCCGGTTCCGGACAGAGTTGAACACTGAAGCTTTCTTT.

In this sample, this clone turned up once. This chain joins TRBV19 and TRBJ2-2; 7 nucleotides match TRBD2. There are 17 residues in the CDR3. Trimming removed 2 bases from V and 1 base from J; junction bases left unmatched: 7. Germline-derived CDR1 and CDR2 are LNHDA and SQIVND (reference sequence). The CDR3, as DNA: TGTGCCAGTAGTATATTCAGGGCGGGGGTGAACACCGGGGAGCTGTTTTTT. Its translation: CASSIFRAGVNTGELFF.